A selection of T cell receptor beta chains follows, all from one sample in a study of cytomegalovirus exposure and HLA in healthy donors. Using immunoSEQ multiplex PCR, the repertoire was profiled, and TCRdb retains in-frame clones only, with some absent. The repertoire holds about 210,000 clones, with roughly 85% as singletons. Source material: PBMCs. These receptors all come from a male donor in good health and CMV-seronegative. Each CDR3 is given with its conserved first and last residue. The order of the fields is J gene, clone size, V gene, D gene, CDR3 DNA, CDR3 protein. The D gene is left open where the match is weak. Part of the rows lack a size; the others show once, few, many or a class for expanded clones.

J: TRBJ1-3; size: NA; V: TRBV28; D: NA; DNA: TGTGCCAGCAGTTTCCCGGGGACATTCCGCTCTGGAAACACCATATATTTT; CDR3: CASSFPGTFRSGNTIYF
J: TRBJ2-7; size: NA; V: TRBV20-1; D: NA; DNA: TGCAGTGCTAAACTAGCAAACGAGCAGTACTTC; CDR3: CSAKLANEQYF
J: TRBJ2-7; size: NA; V: TRBV27; D: TRBD2; DNA: TGTGCCAGCAGTCCCGCCCCGGGGGGTGACTACGAGCAGTACTTC; CDR3: CASSPAPGGDYEQYF
J: TRBJ2-7; size: NA; V: TRBV15; D: NA; DNA: TGTGCCACCAGTCATAAGGGGAGGCGCTCCTACGAGCAGTACTTC; CDR3: CATSHKGRRSYEQYF
J: TRBJ2-7; size: few; V: TRBV6-6; D: NA; DNA: TGTGCCAGCAGTTACTTAGTTGAGCAGTACTTC; CDR3: CASSYLVEQYF
J: TRBJ2-1; size: NA; V: TRBV7-3; D: TRBD2; DNA: TGTGCCAGCAGCCTTCTAGCGGGGAGGGGTGGTAATGAGCAGTTCTTC; CDR3: CASSLLAGRGGNEQFF
J: TRBJ1-1; size: NA; V: TRBV5-1; D: NA; DNA: TGCGCCAGCAGCTTGGGGGGCGGAAGATCGGGCACTGAAGCTTTCTTT; CDR3: CASSLGGGRSGTEAFF
J: TRBJ2-6; size: NA; V: TRBV9; D: NA; DNA: TGTGCCAGCAGCGCCACTTTAACGGTCCTGACTTTC; CDR3: CASSATLTVLTF
J: TRBJ1-2; size: NA; V: TRBV5-6; D: NA; DNA: TGTGCCAGCAGCTTGGGTGGGGCCTATGGCTACACCTTC; CDR3: CASSLGGAYGYTF
J: TRBJ1-1; size: NA; V: TRBV6-1; D: TRBD1; DNA: TGTGCCAGCAAACAAGACAGGGGGCGACAAGAAGCTTTCTTT; CDR3: CASKQDRGRQEAFF
J: TRBJ2-2; size: few; V: TRBV6-5; D: TRBD1; DNA: TGTGCCAGCAGTTGGACAGGCAACACCGGGGAGCTGTTTTTT; CDR3: CASSWTGNTGELFF
J: TRBJ2-1; size: NA; V: TRBV6-4; D: TRBD2; DNA: TGTGCCAGCAGTGACTCGGGCCTAGCGGGAGGGCATAGCTCCTACAATGAGCAGTTCTTC; CDR3: CASSDSGLAGGHSSYNEQFF
J: TRBJ1-4; size: NA; V: TRBV19; D: NA; DNA: TGTGCCAGTAGTTCCCCAGGCAGGGTCTATGAAAAACTGTTTTTT; CDR3: CASSSPGRVYEKLFF
J: TRBJ2-7; size: few; V: TRBV4-1; D: TRBD2; DNA: TGCGCCAGCAGCAAAGGGACTAGCGGGGGAACTGGGCTCGAGCAGTACTTC; CDR3: CASSKGTSGGTGLEQYF
J: TRBJ2-2; size: NA; V: TRBV29-1; D: NA; DNA: TGCAGCGTTGTTGCGATCCCCGGGGAGCTGTTTTTT; CDR3: CSVVAIPGELFF
J: TRBJ2-7; size: NA; V: TRBV2; D: NA; DNA: TGTGCCAGCAGTCACGGAGCCCTGGAGGGCGAGCAGTACTTC; CDR3: CASSHGALEGEQYF
J: TRBJ2-7; size: NA; V: TRBV28; D: TRBD1; DNA: TGTGCCAGCAGTCCACTCGGACAGGGGGAGCAGTACTTC; CDR3: CASSPLGQGEQYF
J: TRBJ1-5; size: few; V: TRBV4-1; D: NA; DNA: TGCGCCAGCAGCACGACAGCCTCCGGTGATCAGCCCCAGCATTTT; CDR3: CASSTTASGDQPQHF
J: TRBJ2-5; size: NA; V: TRBV7-2; D: NA; DNA: TGTGCCAGCAGTCTTTCAGAGACCCAGTACTTC; CDR3: CASSLSETQYF
J: TRBJ1-1; size: NA; V: TRBV6-6; D: NA; DNA: TGTGCCAGCAGTTACTCGATGGGCAAGGTAGCTTTCTTT; CDR3: CASSYSMGKVAFF
J: TRBJ1-2; size: NA; V: TRBV10-3; D: TRBD1; DNA: TGTGCCATCAGCGGACAGGGGGATTCGGATGGCTACACCTTC; CDR3: CAISGQGDSDGYTF
J: TRBJ1-1; size: NA; V: TRBV5-1; D: NA; DNA: TGCGCCAGCAGCCCTACAGGGAAGAACACTGAAGCTTTCTTT; CDR3: CASSPTGKNTEAFF
J: TRBJ1-2; size: few; V: TRBV5-1; D: NA; DNA: TGCGCCAGCAGCTTCGACAGAGATAACTATGGCTACACCTTC; CDR3: CASSFDRDNYGYTF
J: TRBJ1-2; size: NA; V: TRBV27; D: NA; DNA: TGTGCCAGCACAAATAACCCAGATTTTTTCTATGGCTACACCTTC; CDR3: CASTNNPDFFYGYTF
J: TRBJ1-1; size: NA; V: TRBV7-6; D: NA; DNA: TGTGCCAGCAGCCATACTACCCTCGGGGACATGAACACTGAAGCTTTCTTT; CDR3: CASSHTTLGDMNTEAFF
J: TRBJ2-1; size: NA; V: TRBV6-5; D: NA; DNA: TGTGCCAGCAGTTGGCTGGGCGGGATCACCAATGAGCAGTTCTTC; CDR3: CASSWLGGITNEQFF
J: TRBJ1-5; size: NA; V: TRBV25-1; D: TRBD1; DNA: TGTGCCAGCAGTGACGGGACAGCTAATCAGCCCCAGCATTTT; CDR3: CASSDGTANQPQHF
J: TRBJ1-2; size: once; V: TRBV6-5; D: NA; DNA: TGTGCCAGCAGTTACTCGACCGGGGAGAAGGTCTATGGCTACACCTTC; CDR3: CASSYSTGEKVYGYTF
J: TRBJ1-1; size: NA; V: TRBV19; D: NA; DNA: TGTGCCAGTAGTATGAGGCTGGGCGGGGGGATGAACACTGAAGCTTTCTTT; CDR3: CASSMRLGGGMNTEAFF
J: TRBJ2-2; size: many; V: TRBV6-1; D: NA; DNA: TGTGCCAGCAGTGAACCCTTTGGGAGTGGGGCCGGGGAGCTGTTTTTT; CDR3: CASSEPFGSGAGELFF
J: TRBJ1-2; size: NA; V: TRBV5-6; D: TRBD1; DNA: TGTGCCAGCACCGTGGGGGTAGGGGGCGCTAACTATGGCTACACCTTC; CDR3: CASTVGVGGANYGYTF
J: TRBJ2-7; size: NA; V: TRBV29-1; D: NA; DNA: TGCAGCGTTGGACAGGACTCCTACGAGCAGTACTTC; CDR3: CSVGQDSYEQYF
J: TRBJ2-3; size: NA; V: TRBV28; D: NA; DNA: TGTGCCAGCAGTTTACCCCGCCCATCAGGGTCGCAGTATTTT; CDR3: CASSLPRPSGSQYF
J: TRBJ2-3; size: few; V: TRBV28; D: TRBD2; DNA: TGTGCCAGCAGTTCCTATACAGGGCGGGAGGGGTCCTTCGTAGATACGCAGTATTTT; CDR3: CASSSYTGREGSFVDTQYF
J: TRBJ2-7; size: NA; V: TRBV19; D: TRBD2; DNA: TGTGCCAGTAGAAACGGGACTAGCGGGGGCCAGGTAACCGAGCAGTACTTC; CDR3: CASRNGTSGGQVTEQYF
J: TRBJ2-4; size: few; V: TRBV1; D: NA; DNA: TGCACCAGCAGCCAACAGACTAGCGGGGAAAGTCTAGCCAAAAACATTCAGTACTTC; CDR3: CTSSQQTSGESLAKNIQYF
J: TRBJ2-7; size: once; V: TRBV30; D: NA; DNA: TGTGCCTGGAGTGTTACGGGGTACGAGCAGTACTTC; CDR3: CAWSVTGYEQYF
J: TRBJ2-7; size: NA; V: TRBV19; D: NA; DNA: TGTGCCACCGAGGGGGACAAGCCCTACGAGCAGTACTTC; CDR3: CATEGDKPYEQYF
J: TRBJ2-5; size: NA; V: TRBV9; D: TRBD2; DNA: TGTGCCAGCAGCGTAGTGGGGGGGGAAGAGACCCAGTACTTC; CDR3: CASSVVGGEETQYF
J: TRBJ2-2; size: NA; V: TRBV6-1; D: NA; DNA: TGTGCCGGAACAGGTCACCCATCCTACACCGGGGAGCTGTTTTTT; CDR3: CAGTGHPSYTGELFF
J: TRBJ2-7; size: few; V: TRBV27; D: TRBD1; DNA: TGTGCCAGCAGTCGGGACAGGGGGAGGGTGGAGCAGTACTTC; CDR3: CASSRDRGRVEQYF
J: TRBJ2-5; size: NA; V: TRBV4-3; D: TRBD1; DNA: TGCGCCAGCAGCCAAGGGACAGGGGGCGAGACCCAGTACTTC; CDR3: CASSQGTGGETQYF
J: TRBJ2-7; size: NA; V: TRBV14; D: NA; DNA: TGTGCCAGCAGCCAGGTACAGGGCGGCGAGCAGTACTTC; CDR3: CASSQVQGGEQYF
J: TRBJ2-5; size: NA; V: TRBV5-1; D: NA; DNA: TGCGCCAGCAGCTTCAAGGGGGACCAAGAGACCCAGTACTTC; CDR3: CASSFKGDQETQYF
J: TRBJ2-5; size: few; V: TRBV5-1; D: TRBD1; DNA: TGCGCCAGCAGCACCCCGGACAGGTACCAAGAGACCCAGTACTTC; CDR3: CASSTPDRYQETQYF
J: TRBJ2-1; size: NA; V: TRBV4-3; D: TRBD2; DNA: TGCGCCAGCAGCCCTAACCTAGCGGGGGGGCGGTGGGAGCAGTTCTTC; CDR3: CASSPNLAGGRWEQFF
J: TRBJ1-3; size: NA; V: TRBV4-1; D: TRBD1; DNA: TGCGCCAGCAGCCAAGTCGGGCCGGGACAGGGGTATGGAAACACCATATATTTT; CDR3: CASSQVGPGQGYGNTIYF
J: TRBJ1-2; size: NA; V: TRBV5-6; D: NA; DNA: TGTGCCAGCAGCTCAGGGGAGGGTTATGGCTACACCTTC; CDR3: CASSSGEGYGYTF
J: TRBJ2-7; size: NA; V: TRBV4-3; D: NA; DNA: TGCGCCAGCAGCCACAAAATCGGGGACTCCTACGAGCAGTACTTC; CDR3: CASSHKIGDSYEQYF
J: TRBJ1-2; size: NA; V: TRBV5-1; D: TRBD1; DNA: TGCGCCAGCAGCTTGGTGGGGCGAGGGGGCGGCTACACCTTC; CDR3: CASSLVGRGGGYTF
J: TRBJ2-7; size: NA; V: TRBV5-8; D: NA; DNA: TGTGCCAGCAGCCGGAGGGGATACGAGCAGTACTTC; CDR3: CASSRRGYEQYF
J: TRBJ2-7; size: NA; V: TRBV4-3; D: NA; DNA: TGCGCCAGCAGCCAAGTTTTGGGGGCTGACTACGAGCAGTACTTC; CDR3: CASSQVLGADYEQYF
J: TRBJ2-7; size: NA; V: TRBV7-6; D: NA; DNA: TGTGCCAGCAGCCGCTCACCGAGCTCAGGGGATAGTAAGCAGTACTTC; CDR3: CASSRSPSSGDSKQYF
J: TRBJ1-3; size: NA; V: TRBV5-1; D: TRBD1; DNA: TGCGCCAGCAGCCCGGACAGGGAGGGCTCTGGAAACACCATATATTTT; CDR3: CASSPDREGSGNTIYF
J: TRBJ1-4; size: NA; V: TRBV29-1; D: TRBD1; DNA: TGCAGCGTTGAAGATCGAGTCACCGGGACAGGGAAACCCTTTAATGAAAAACTGTTTTTT; CDR3: CSVEDRVTGTGKPFNEKLFF